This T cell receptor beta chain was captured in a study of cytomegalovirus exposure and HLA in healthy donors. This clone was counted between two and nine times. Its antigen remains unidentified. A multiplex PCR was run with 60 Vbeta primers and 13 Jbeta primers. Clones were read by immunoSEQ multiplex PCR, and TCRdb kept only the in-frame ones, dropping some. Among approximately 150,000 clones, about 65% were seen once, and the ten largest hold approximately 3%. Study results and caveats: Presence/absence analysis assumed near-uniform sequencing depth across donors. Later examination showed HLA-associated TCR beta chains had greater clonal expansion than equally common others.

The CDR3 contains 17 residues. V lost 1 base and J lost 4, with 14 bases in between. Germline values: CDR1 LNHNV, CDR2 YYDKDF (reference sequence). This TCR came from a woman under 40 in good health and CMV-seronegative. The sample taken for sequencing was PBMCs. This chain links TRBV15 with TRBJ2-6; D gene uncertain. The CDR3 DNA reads TGTGCCACCAGCAGAGCAATACCCAGAACAGGGGCCAACGTCCTGACTTTC. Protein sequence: CATSRAIPRTGANVLTF.